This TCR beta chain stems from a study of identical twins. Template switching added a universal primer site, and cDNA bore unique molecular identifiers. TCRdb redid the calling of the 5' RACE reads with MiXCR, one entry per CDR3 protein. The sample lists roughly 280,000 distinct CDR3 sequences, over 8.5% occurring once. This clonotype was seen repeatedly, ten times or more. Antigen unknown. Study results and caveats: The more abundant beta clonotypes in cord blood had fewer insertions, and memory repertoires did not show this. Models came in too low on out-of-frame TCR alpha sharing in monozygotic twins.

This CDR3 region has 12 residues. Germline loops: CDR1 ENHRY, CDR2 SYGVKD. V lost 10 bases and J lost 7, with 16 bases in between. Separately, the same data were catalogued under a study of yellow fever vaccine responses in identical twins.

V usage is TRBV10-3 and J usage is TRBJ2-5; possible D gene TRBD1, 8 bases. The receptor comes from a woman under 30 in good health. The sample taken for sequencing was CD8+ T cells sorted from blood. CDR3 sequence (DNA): TGTGCCACCATGACAGGGGAGGGGACCCAGTACTTC. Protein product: CATMTGEGTQYF.